This TCR beta chain was sequenced for a study of blood T cells in healthy people across ages. Notes on the study in general: The study lacked donor CMV status, which possibly confounded expanded clonotype changes.

With V trimmed by 7 bases and J by 2 bases, 7 bases remained unmatched. The CDR3 spans 14 residues. CDR1 and CDR2 (germline): MNHEY, SVGEGT. Extraction yielded at least 6 micrograms of total RNA per sample. Turning to this clonotype: Its antigen is as yet unknown.

Combining a sample-barcoded 5' primer with a J-beta primer mix, a second PCR ran for 7 to 11 cycles. Each of the samples gave a minimum of 2.5 million paired-end reads that contained CDR3. TCRdb reprocessed the 5' RACE reads via MiXCR and lists one record per CDR3 protein. The sample yields roughly 1,100,000 distinct CDR3 sequences, 25% seen once. Another study also made use of these data, one on T cells of mothers and their children. That report notes: Related mother-child pairs showed slightly higher but non-significant overlap than unrelated pairs.

This rearrangement joins TRBV6-2 or TRBV6-3 to TRBJ2-5; 7 bases match TRBD2. This receptor was obtained from a girl aged 2 to 9 in good health. The sample taken for sequencing was blood. Written as DNA, the CDR3 is TGTGCCAGCATGAGCGGGATCAAACAAGAGACCCAGTACTTC. Its translation: CASMSGIKQETQYF.